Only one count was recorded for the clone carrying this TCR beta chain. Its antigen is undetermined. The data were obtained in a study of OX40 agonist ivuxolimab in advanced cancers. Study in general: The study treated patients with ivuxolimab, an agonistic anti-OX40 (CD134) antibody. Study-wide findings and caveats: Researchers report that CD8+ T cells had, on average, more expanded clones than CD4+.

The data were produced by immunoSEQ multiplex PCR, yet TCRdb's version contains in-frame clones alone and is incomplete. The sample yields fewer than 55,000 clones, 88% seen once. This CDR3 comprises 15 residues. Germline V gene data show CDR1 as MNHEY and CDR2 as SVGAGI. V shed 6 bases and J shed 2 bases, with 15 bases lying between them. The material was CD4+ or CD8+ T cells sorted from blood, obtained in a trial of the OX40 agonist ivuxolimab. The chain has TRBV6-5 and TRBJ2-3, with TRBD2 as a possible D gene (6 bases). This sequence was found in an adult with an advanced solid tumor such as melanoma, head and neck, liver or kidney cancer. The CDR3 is CASRTRGFSTDTQYF. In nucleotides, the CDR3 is TGTGCCAGCAGAACGCGGGGATTTTCCACAGATACGCAGTATTTT.